This T cell receptor beta chain stems from a study of blood T cells in healthy people across ages. It was with a sample-barcoded 5' primer and a J-beta primer mix that a second PCR of roughly 7 to 12 cycles was run. TCRdb re-called the 5' RACE reads with MiXCR, one entry per CDR3 protein. The repertoire holds around 1,100,000 distinct CDR3 sequences, with more than 30% as singletons. The authors extracted at least 5.5 micrograms of total RNA per sample. This clonotype was seen only a few times. The clonotype was recovered from a man aged 18 to 30 in good health. Sequencing was done on a sample of blood.

The CDR3 spells CSTRRATNEKLFF. The DNA of the CDR3 is TGCAGTACTCGAAGAGCAACTAATGAAAAACTGTTTTTT. J is TRBJ1-4 and V is TRBV20-1; D is ambiguous. Trimming stripped 8 bases from V and 0 bases from J, with 10 bases between. This CDR3 is built from 13 residues. CDR1 is DFQATT and CDR2 is SNEGSKA in the germline V gene (reference sequence).